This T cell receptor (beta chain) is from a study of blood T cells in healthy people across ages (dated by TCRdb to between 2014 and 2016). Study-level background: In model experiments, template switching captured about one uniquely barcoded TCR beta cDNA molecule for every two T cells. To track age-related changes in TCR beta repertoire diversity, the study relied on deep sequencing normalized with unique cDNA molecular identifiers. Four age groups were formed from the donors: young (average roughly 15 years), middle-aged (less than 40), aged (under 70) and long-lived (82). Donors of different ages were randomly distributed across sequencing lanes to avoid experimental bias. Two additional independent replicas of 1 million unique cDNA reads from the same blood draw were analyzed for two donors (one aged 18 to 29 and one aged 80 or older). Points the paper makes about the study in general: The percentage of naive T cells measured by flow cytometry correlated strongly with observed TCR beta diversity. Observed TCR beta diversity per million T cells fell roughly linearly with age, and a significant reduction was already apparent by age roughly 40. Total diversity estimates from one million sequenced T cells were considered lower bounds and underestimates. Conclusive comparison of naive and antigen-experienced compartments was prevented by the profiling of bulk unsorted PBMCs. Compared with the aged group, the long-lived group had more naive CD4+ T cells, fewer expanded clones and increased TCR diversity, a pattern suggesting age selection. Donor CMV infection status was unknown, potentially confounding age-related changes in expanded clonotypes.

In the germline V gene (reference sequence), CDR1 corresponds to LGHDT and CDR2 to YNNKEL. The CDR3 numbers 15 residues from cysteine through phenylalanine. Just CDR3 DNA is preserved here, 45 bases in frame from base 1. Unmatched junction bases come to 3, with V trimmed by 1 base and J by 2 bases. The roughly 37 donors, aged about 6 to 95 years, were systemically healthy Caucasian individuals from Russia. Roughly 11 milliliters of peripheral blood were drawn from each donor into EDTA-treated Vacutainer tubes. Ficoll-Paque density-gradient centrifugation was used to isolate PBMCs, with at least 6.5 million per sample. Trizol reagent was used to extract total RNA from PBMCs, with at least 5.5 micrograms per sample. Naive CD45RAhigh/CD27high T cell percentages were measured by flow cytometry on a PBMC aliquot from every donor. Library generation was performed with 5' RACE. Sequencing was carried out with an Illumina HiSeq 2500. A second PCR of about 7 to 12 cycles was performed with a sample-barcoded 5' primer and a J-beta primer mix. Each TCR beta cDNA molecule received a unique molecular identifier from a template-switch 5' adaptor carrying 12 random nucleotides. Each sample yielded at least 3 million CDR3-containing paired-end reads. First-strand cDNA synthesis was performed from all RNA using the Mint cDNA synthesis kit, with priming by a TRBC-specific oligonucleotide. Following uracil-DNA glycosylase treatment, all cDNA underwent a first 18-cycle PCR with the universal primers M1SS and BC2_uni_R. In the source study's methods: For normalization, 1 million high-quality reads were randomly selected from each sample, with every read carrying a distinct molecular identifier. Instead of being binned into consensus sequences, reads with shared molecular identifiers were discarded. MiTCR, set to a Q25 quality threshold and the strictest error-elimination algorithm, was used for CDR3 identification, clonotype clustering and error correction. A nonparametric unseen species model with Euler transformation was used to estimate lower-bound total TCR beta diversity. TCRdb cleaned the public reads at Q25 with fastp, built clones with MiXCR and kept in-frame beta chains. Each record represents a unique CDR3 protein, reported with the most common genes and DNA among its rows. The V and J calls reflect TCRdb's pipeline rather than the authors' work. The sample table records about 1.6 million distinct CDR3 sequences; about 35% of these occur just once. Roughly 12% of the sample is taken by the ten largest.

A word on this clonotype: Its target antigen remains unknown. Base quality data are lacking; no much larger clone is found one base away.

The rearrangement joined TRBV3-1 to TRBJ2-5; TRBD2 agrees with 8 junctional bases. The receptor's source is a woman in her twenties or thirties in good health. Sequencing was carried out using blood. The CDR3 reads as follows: CASSQGGLGQETQYF. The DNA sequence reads TGTGCCAGCAGCCAAGGGGGACTAGGACAAGAGACCCAGTACTTC.